The 32 T cell receptor beta chains in this list originate from one sample, sequenced in a study of OX40 agonist ivuxolimab in advanced cancers. Assay: immunoSEQ multiplex PCR; the TCRdb copy retains only in-frame clones and omits some. The table records 65,000 to 85,000 clones, roughly 86% of them present only once. The sample consisted of CD4+ or CD8+ T cells sorted from blood, taken in a trial of the OX40 agonist ivuxolimab. Source of these receptors: an adult with an advanced solid tumor such as melanoma, head and neck, liver or kidney cancer.

J is TRBJ1-2 and V is TRBV10-2; 7 positions match TRBD1. Germline CDR1 reads WSHSY; CDR2 reads SAAADI. The trim removed 6 bases at V and 6 bases at J, leaving 13 bases unmatched. The CDR3 is 15 residues long. The CDR3 here is CASRKLQGSYDGYTF. DNA for the CDR3: TGCGCCAGCAGGAAGCTACAGGGGTCCTATGATGGCTACACCTTC.

The genes are TRBV12-5 and TRBJ2-7, with 12 bases identical to TRBD2. Unmatched junction bases numbered 0, after V lost 1 base and J lost 5 bases. CDR1 and CDR2 (germline): LGHNT, FRNRAP. The CDR3 extends over 14 amino acids. The CDR3 bases are TGTGCTAGTGGTTTGGGACTAGCGGGGGACGAGCAGTACTTC. Residues: CASGLGLAGDEQYF.

The chain joins TRBV18 to TRBJ1-2; D is undetermined. Trimming took off 3 bases at V and 6 bases at J, with 8 bases between the two ends. This CDR3 contains 12 residues. Looked up from germline, CDR1 is KGHSH and CDR2 is LQKENI. CDR3 sequence reads: CASSPDSDGYTF. The CDR3 bases are TGTGCCAGCTCACCCGACTCGGATGGCTACACCTTC.

A few counts support this clone. V usage is TRBV30 and J usage is TRBJ1-1; D remains ambiguous. The CDR3 loop spans 13 amino acids. V was cut by 4 bases and J by 4 bases, with 13 bases left in between. Per the germline V gene, CDR1 is GTSNPN and CDR2 is SVGIG (reference sequence). The CDR3 protein is CAWMGNPLTEAFF. CDR3 nucleotides: TGTGCCTGGATGGGCAACCCCCTCACTGAAGCTTTCTTT.

This clone has just a few counts. The chain joins TRBV2 to TRBJ2-3; D is uncertain. The germline V gene has CDR1 SNHLY and CDR2 FYNNEI. The CDR3 sequence is 13 residues long. The V gene lost 5 bases and the J gene lost 0 bases, with 6 bases spanning the gap. CDR3 region: CASSSDSTDTQYF. CDR3 nucleotide sequence: TGTGCCAGCAGTTCAGACAGCACAGATACGCAGTATTTT. The variable domain in full, completed from reference TRBV2 and TRBJ2-3, reads EPEVTQTPSHQVTQMGQEVILRCVPISNHLYFYWYRQILGQKVEFLVSFYNNEISEKSEIFDDQFSVERPDGSNFTLKIRSTKLEDSAMYFCASSSDSTDTQYFGPGTRLTVL.

This clone was found once. The chain combines TRBV7-2 with TRBJ1-4, with D perhaps TRBD1 (5 bases). Germline CDR1 SGHTA, CDR2 FQGNSA. This CDR3 has 14 amino acids. V was cut by 1 base and J by 8 bases, with 11 bases left in between. The CDR3 DNA follows: TGTGCCAGCAGCTTAGGGCAGGGTAGAGAAAAACTGTTTTTT. Its protein is CASSLGQGREKLFF.

The chain is built from TRBV7-2 and TRBJ2-7, with D hard to call. This CDR3 spans 15 amino acids. Germline values: CDR1 SGHTA, CDR2 FQGNSA. Trimming removed 0 bases at V and 1 base at J, with 10 bases between. The CDR3 sequence: CASSLAGYLSYEQYF. Here the CDR3 DNA reads TGTGCCAGCAGCTTAGCAGGGTATCTGTCCTACGAGCAGTACTTC.

This clone was counted a single time. This chain uses TRBV9 with TRBJ2-3; D is unresolved. V was pared by 3 bases and J by 3 bases, with 5 bases between. CDR1 SGDLS and CDR2 YYNGEE come from the germline V gene. The CDR3 has 12 residues. CDR3 DNA sequence: TGTGCCAGCAGCGGCAATACAGATACGCAGTATTTT. Amino acid sequence: CASSGNTDTQYF.

This CDR3 reads CASSGDLFNYGYTF. CDR3 in DNA: TGTGCCAGCAGTGGGGACCTCTTTAACTATGGCTACACCTTC. V and J are TRBV28 and TRBJ1-2; maybe TRBD1 (5 bases). The CDR3 consists of 14 residues. The ends were cut back, 5 bases at V and 1 base at J, with 11 bases in the middle. The germline CDR1 and CDR2 sequences are MDHEN and SYDVKM.

This clone was observed a handful of times. This chain joins TRBV18 and TRBJ2-7; perhaps TRBD2 as D (6 bases). The length of the CDR3 is 13 residues. V was pared by 0 bases and J by 7 bases, with 10 bases between. Per the germline V gene, CDR1 is KGHSH and CDR2 is LQKENI. DNA of the CDR3: TGTGCCAGCTCACCACCGAAGGGGAGGGAGCAGTACTTC. It yields the protein CASSPPKGREQYF.

This clone was seen only a few times. The V gene is TRBV5-1, the J gene TRBJ1-6; the match to TRBD1 covers 9 bases. The CDR3 is made up of 14 amino acids. The V gene's germline CDR1 is SGHRS and CDR2 YFSETQ. Trimming took 5 bases from V and 8 from J; bases not matched to a gene: 5. The CDR3 is CASRRGQGDSPLHF. In DNA, the CDR3 is TGCGCCAGCAGAAGGGGACAGGGAGATTCACCCCTCCACTTT.

This clone was seen a handful of times. The J gene is TRBJ1-6, the V gene TRBV9; D is perhaps TRBD1 (6 bases). The CDR3 runs to 13 residues. Trimming took 4 bases from V and 12 from J, leaving 14 bases between them. Germline V gene lookup returns CDR1 SGDLS and CDR2 YYNGEE. The chain's CDR3 is CASSPQGWEPLHF. The CDR3 DNA sequence: TGTGCCAGCAGCCCCCAGGGGTGGGAACCCCTCCACTTT. The variable domain in full, completed from reference TRBV9 and TRBJ1-6, reads DSGVTQTPKHLITATGQRVTLRCSPRSGDLSVYWYQQSLDQGLQFLIQYYNGEERAKGNILERFSAQQFPDLHSELNLSSLELGDSALYFCASSPQGWEPLHFGNGTRLTVT.

The sample holds one count of this clone. This rearrangement joins TRBV4-3 to TRBJ1-1; D call uncertain. The CDR3 length is 15 residues. V was pared by 1 base and J by 0 bases, with 9 bases between. Germline CDR1 and CDR2: LGHNA and YSLEER. CDR3 nucleotides: TGCGCCAGCAGCCAAGCTCTGATAATGAACACTGAAGCTTTCTTT. Translating it yields CASSQALIMNTEAFF.

V and J are TRBV6-6 and TRBJ1-2; D remains ambiguous. Germline CDR1 is MNHNY and CDR2 is SVGAGI (reference sequence). Trimming took 7 bases from V and 4 from J, leaving 7 bases between them. The CDR3 runs 11 residues. DNA of the CDR3: TGTGCCAGCACCGATCGCTATGGCTACACCTTC. Protein product: CASTDRYGYTF.

This rearrangement joins TRBV28 to TRBJ1-1; the D gene is possibly TRBD1 (6 bases). Germline CDR1 is MDHEN and CDR2 is SYDVKM. Trimming removed 3 bases from V and 3 bases from J, with 11 bases in between. The CDR3 spans 14 residues. The CDR3 DNA reads as TGTGCCAGCAGTTTTAGGCAGGGGTACACTGAAGCTTTCTTT. Translated, it gives CASSFRQGYTEAFF.

The rearrangement joins TRBV10-3 to TRBJ2-7; 10 positions agree with TRBD2. J was trimmed by 3 bases and V by 2 bases; bases with no gene match: 4. CDR3 length: 15 amino acids. Germline CDR1 ENHRY, CDR2 SYGVKD. DNA for the CDR3: TGTGCCATCAGTGAGGGACTAGCGGACAACTACGAGCAGTACGTC. This sequence encodes CAISEGLADNYEQYV.

The V and J genes are TRBV6-4 and TRBJ2-3; 9 positions match TRBD2. The V gene's germline CDR1 is MRHNA and CDR2 SNTAGT. The CDR3 consists of 15 residues. Trimming at V came to 5 bases and at J to 1 base, leaving 4 bases not matched to a gene. The CDR3 sequence: CASSSQRGGTDTQYF. Here the CDR3 DNA reads TGTGCCAGCAGTAGCCAGCGGGGGGGCACAGATACGCAGTATTTT.

The chain couples TRBV10-1 to TRBJ2-2, with D unresolved. Germline CDR1 WNHNN, CDR2 SYGVQD (reference sequence). The CDR3 runs 14 residues. V was cut by 4 bases and J by 6 bases, with 12 bases left in between. The CDR3 bases are TGCGCCAGCAGTGTTTTGTTGGGGTCCGGGGAGCTGTTTTTT. Its translation: CASSVLLGSGELFF.

V and J are TRBV4-1 and TRBJ1-1; D is uncertain. V lost 1 base, J lost 1 base, and 4 bases lay in between. The CDR3 covers 13 residues. Germline lookup yields CDR1 MGHRA and CDR2 YSYEKL. The CDR3 sequence: CASSQAGNTEAFF. The CDR3 coding sequence is TGCGCCAGCAGCCAAGCGGGGAACACTGAAGCTTTCTTT.

This chain connects TRBV28 to TRBJ2-5; TRBD2 aligns across 10 bases. CDR3 size: 15 residues. The V gene end was trimmed by 2 bases and the J gene end by 3 bases; junction bases not matched to a gene: 3. Looked up from germline, CDR1 is MDHEN and CDR2 is SYDVKM. The CDR3: CASSLLAGVEETQYF. CDR3 coding DNA: TGTGCCAGCAGTTTACTAGCGGGGGTTGAAGAGACCCAGTACTTC.

V usage is TRBV19 and J usage is TRBJ1-6; D uncertain. The germline V gene encodes CDR1 LNHDA and CDR2 SQIVND (reference sequence). V was trimmed by 3 bases and J by 6 bases, leaving 9 bases between them. This CDR3 has 14 residues. This CDR3 is CASSIQTPNSPLHF. For the CDR3, the DNA is TGTGCCAGTAGTATTCAGACACCTAATTCACCCCTCCACTTT.

The chain links TRBV29-1 to TRBJ2-2; D is unresolved. CDR1 and CDR2 from the germline V gene are SQVTM and ANQGSEA. Trimming shortened V by 5 bases and J by 8 bases, and 9 bases separated the two germline ends. CDR3 length: 11 amino acids. Here the CDR3 DNA reads TGCAGCGTTATCCTACGGGGGGAGCTGTTTTTT. The encoded protein is CSVILRGELFF.

For the CDR3, the DNA is TGTGCCAGCAGCTTCCGCGGGGGGGACAATGAGCAGTTCTTC. It translates to CASSFRGGDNEQFF. This chain uses TRBV7-2 with TRBJ2-1; the match to TRBD2 covers 9 bases. CDR1 is SGHTA and CDR2 is FQGNSA in the germline V gene. With V trimmed by 3 bases and J by 5 bases, 2 bases remained unmatched. CDR3 length: 14 residues.

This sequence joins TRBV27 and TRBJ2-3; D is possibly TRBD1 (6 bases). The V gene's germline CDR1 is MNHEY and CDR2 SMNVEV (reference sequence). The V gene lost 5 bases and the J gene lost 2 bases, with 17 bases spanning the gap. There are 16 residues in the CDR3. The CDR3 spells CASSPGAHPLTDTQYF. DNA of the CDR3: TGTGCCAGCAGTCCAGGGGCCCACCCCCTCACAGATACGCAGTATTTT.

The gene calls are TRBV28 and TRBJ1-2, with a possible D match to TRBD1 (5 bases). V was shortened by 6 bases and J by 6 bases, with 17 bases between the two germline ends. Germline V lookup: CDR1 MDHEN, CDR2 SYDVKM. The CDR3 length is 14 residues. CDR3 sequence (DNA): TGTGCCAGCAGAGGGACCGGGGGGGTTCATGGCTACACCTTC. The encoded protein is CASRGTGGVHGYTF.

This clone was recorded many times. CDR3 in DNA: TGTGCCATCAGTGAGTCGGACTGGAATCAGCCCCAGCATTTT. Translating gives CAISESDWNQPQHF. The rearrangement joins TRBV10-3 to TRBJ1-5; unclear D gene. The CDR3 covers 14 residues. Trimming cost V 0 bases and J 4 bases, with 7 bases left between them. Germline CDR1 reads ENHRY; CDR2 reads SYGVKD.

The chain is built from TRBV7-2 and TRBJ2-7; 10 bases align to TRBD1. Germline lookup yields CDR1 SGHTA and CDR2 FQGNSA. V dropped 5 bases and J dropped 4; count of bases not matched to a gene: 8. The CDR3 consists of 15 residues. CDR3 sequence reads: CASSPRRTGGYEQYF. As DNA, the CDR3 is TGTGCCAGCAGCCCCAGGCGGACAGGGGGTTACGAGCAGTACTTC. Based on the CDR3 plus reference TRBV7-2 and TRBJ2-7, the full variable domain is GAGVSQSPSNKVTEKGKDVELRCDPISGHTALYWYRQSLGQGLEFLIYFQGNSAPDKSGLPSDRFSAERTGGSVSTLTIQRTQQEDSAVYLCASSPRRTGGYEQYFGPGTRLTVT.

This clone was seen more than once but under ten times. V usage is TRBV7-6 and J usage is TRBJ1-1; no firm D call. Per germline, CDR1 SGHVS and CDR2 FNYEAQ. The CDR3 spans 13 residues. V lost 2 bases and J lost 6, with 10 bases in between. CDR3 protein: CASSLMGKAEAFF. In DNA, the CDR3 is TGTGCCAGCAGCTTAATGGGGAAGGCTGAAGCTTTCTTT.

The chain links TRBV19 to TRBJ1-5; D might be TRBD1 (5 bases). CDR3 size: 15 residues. CDR1 and CDR2 (germline): LNHDA, SQIVND (reference sequence). V was cut by 6 bases and J by 3 bases, with 15 bases left in between. The CDR3 reads CASRGLAGPNQPQHF. In DNA form, the CDR3 reads TGTGCCAGTAGGGGATTGGCAGGGCCCAATCAGCCCCAGCATTTT.

The gene calls are TRBV4-2 and TRBJ2-1; D is possibly TRBD1 or TRBD2 (5 bases each). The germline V gene has CDR1 LGHNA and CDR2 YNFKEQ. V gave up 4 bases and J gave up 7 bases, with 11 bases separating them. This CDR3 contains 13 residues. This CDR3 reads CASSRDPGNEQFF. CDR3 bases: TGTGCCAGCAGCCGGGACCCAGGGAATGAGCAGTTCTTC.

This clone was recorded once. The genes are TRBV27 and TRBJ2-2, with a possible D match to TRBD2 (5 bases). The CDR3 length is 16 residues. Trimming pared 3 bases from V and 3 bases from J, leaving 14 bases between. Germline loops: CDR1 MNHEY, CDR2 SMNVEV (reference sequence). The CDR3 nucleotides read TGTGCCAGCAGTTTTTTCGGGGTAGTTGACACCGGGGAGCTGTTTTTT. Translating it yields CASSFFGVVDTGELFF.

The chain joins TRBV15 to TRBJ2-5; the D call may be TRBD1 or TRBD2 (6 bases each). This CDR3 region has 20 residues. Germline-derived CDR1 and CDR2 are LNHNV and YYDKDF (reference sequence). V was shortened by 2 bases and J by 4 bases, with 29 bases between the two germline ends. The DNA for the CDR3 is TGTGCCACCAGCAGATCCCCCGGAACGGGGGCAGGTATTTACGGAGAGACCCAGTACTTC. Its translation: CATSRSPGTGAGIYGETQYF. Based on the CDR3 plus reference TRBV15 and TRBJ2-5, the full variable domain is DAMVIQNPRYQVTQFGKPVTLSCSQTLNHNVMYWYQQKSSQAPKLLFHYYDKDFNNEADTPDNFQSRRPNTSFCFLDIRSPGLGDTAMYLCATSRSPGTGAGIYGETQYFGPGTRLLVL.